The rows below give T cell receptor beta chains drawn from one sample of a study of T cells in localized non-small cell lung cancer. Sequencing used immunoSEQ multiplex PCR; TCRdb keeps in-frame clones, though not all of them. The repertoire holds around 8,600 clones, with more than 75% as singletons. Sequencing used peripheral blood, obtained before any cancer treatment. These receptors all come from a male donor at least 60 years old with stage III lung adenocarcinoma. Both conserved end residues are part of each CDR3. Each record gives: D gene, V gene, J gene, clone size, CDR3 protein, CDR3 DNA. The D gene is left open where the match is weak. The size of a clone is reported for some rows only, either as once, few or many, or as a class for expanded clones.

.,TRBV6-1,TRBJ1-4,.,CASSRQKTDEKLFF,TGTGCCAGCAGCCGGCAAAAAACGGACGAAAAACTGTTTTTT
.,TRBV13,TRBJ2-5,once,CASSFEGETQYF,TGTGCCAGCAGCTTCGAGGGAGAGACCCAGTACTTC
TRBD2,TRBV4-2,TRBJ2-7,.,CASSLRGLAGFLTYEQYF,TGTGCCAGCAGCCTAAGGGGGCTAGCGGGGTTTCTTACCTACGAGCAGTACTTC
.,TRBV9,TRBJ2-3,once,CASSVGRGRAEDTQYF,TGTGCCAGCAGCGTAGGAAGGGGGAGGGCCGAAGATACGCAGTATTTT
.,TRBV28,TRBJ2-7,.,CASSSSQAGKSEQYF,TGTGCCAGCAGTTCCTCTCAAGCTGGGAAGAGTGAGCAGTACTTC
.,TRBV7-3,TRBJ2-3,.,CASSFGTGNTQYF,TGTGCCAGCAGCTTTGGGACGGGTAATACGCAGTATTTT
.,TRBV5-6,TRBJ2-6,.,CASSLGGLSGANVLTF,TGTGCCAGCAGCTTGGGGGGGCTCTCTGGGGCCAACGTCCTGACTTTC
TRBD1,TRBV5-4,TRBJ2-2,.,CASSPRTGKMTGELFF,TGTGCCAGCAGCCCTCGGACAGGGAAGATGACCGGGGAGCTGTTTTTT
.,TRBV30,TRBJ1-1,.,CAWRGVTTVTEAFF,TGTGCCTGGAGGGGGGTGACTACAGTCACTGAAGCTTTCTTT
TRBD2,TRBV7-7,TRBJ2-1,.,CASSLGGAGYEQFF,TGTGCCAGCAGCCTCGGGGGGGCCGGGTATGAGCAGTTCTTC
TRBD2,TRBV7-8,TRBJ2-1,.,CASSPGGNSNEQFF,TGTGCCAGCAGCCCGGGAGGAAACAGTAATGAGCAGTTCTTC
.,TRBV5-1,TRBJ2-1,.,CASSLDGTTYNEQFF,TGCGCCAGCAGCTTGGACGGGACGACCTACAATGAGCAGTTCTTC
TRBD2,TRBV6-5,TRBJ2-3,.,CASLRGGSPTDTQYF,TGTGCCAGCCTACGCGGGGGGTCCCCCACAGATACGCAGTATTTT
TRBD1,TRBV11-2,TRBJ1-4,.,CASSSGTGNEKLFF,TGTGCCAGCAGCTCGGGGACAGGAAATGAAAAACTGTTTTTT
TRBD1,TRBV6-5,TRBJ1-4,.,CASSPRGQGGEKLFF,TGTGCCAGCTCCCCTCGGGGACAGGGAGGGGAAAAACTGTTTTTT
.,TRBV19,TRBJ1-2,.,CASEQGVSGYTF,TGTGCCAGTGAACAGGGCGTGTCGGGCTACACCTTC
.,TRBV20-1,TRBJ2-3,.,CSATTSNTQYF,TGCAGTGCTACGACTAGTAATACGCAGTATTTT
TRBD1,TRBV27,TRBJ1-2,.,CASSSLNRGNYGYTF,TGTGCCAGCAGTTCACTTAACAGGGGTAACTATGGCTACACCTTC
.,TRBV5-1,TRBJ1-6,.,CASSGIKGDNSPLHF,TGCGCCAGCAGCGGTATAAAGGGGGATAATTCACCCCTCCACTTT
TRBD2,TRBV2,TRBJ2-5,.,CASRQRGGPETQYF,TGTGCCAGCAGACAGCGGGGGGGCCCCGAGACCCAGTACTTC
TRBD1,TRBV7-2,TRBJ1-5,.,CASSPTGGGNQPQHF,TGTGCCAGCAGCCCTACAGGGGGCGGCAATCAGCCCCAGCATTTT
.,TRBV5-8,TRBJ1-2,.,CASSSDNYGYTF,TGTGCCAGCAGCTCGGACAACTATGGCTACACCTTC
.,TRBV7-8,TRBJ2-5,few,CASSSLPTLRETQYF,TGTGCCAGCAGCTCCTTGCCTACCTTGCGGGAGACCCAGTACTTC
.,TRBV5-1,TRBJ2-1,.,CASSLGDTTYNEQFF,TGCGCCAGCAGCTTGGGGGACACCACCTACAATGAGCAGTTCTTC
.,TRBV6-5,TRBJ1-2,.,CASSYQTANYGYTF,TGTGCCAGCAGTTACCAAACAGCTAACTATGGCTACACCTTC
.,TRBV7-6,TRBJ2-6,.,CASSLAAGPGANVLTF,TGTGCCAGCAGCTTAGCGGCAGGACCGGGGGCCAACGTCCTGACTTTC
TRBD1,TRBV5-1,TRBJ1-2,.,CASNQGQGRNYGYTF,TGCGCCAGCAACCAAGGACAGGGGAGAAACTATGGCTACACCTTC
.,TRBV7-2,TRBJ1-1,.,CASSLALTGNTEAFF,TGTGCCAGCAGCTTAGCCCTAACAGGGAACACTGAAGCTTTCTTT
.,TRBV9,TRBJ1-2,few,CASSVEGRPHNYGYTF,TGTGCCAGCAGCGTAGAAGGCAGGCCCCACAACTATGGCTACACCTTC
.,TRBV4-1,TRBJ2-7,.,CASSLGLLGGEQYF,TGCGCCAGCAGCCTCGGACTCCTGGGGGGCGAGCAGTACTTC
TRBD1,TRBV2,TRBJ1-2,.,CASSERTGGYGYTF,TGTGCCAGCAGTGAAAGGACAGGGGGCTATGGCTACACCTTC
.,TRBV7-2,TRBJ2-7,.,CASSLDYSYEQYF,TGTGCCAGCAGCTTAGACTATTCCTACGAGCAGTACTTC
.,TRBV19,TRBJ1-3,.,CASKQQGYPGNTIYF,TGTGCCAGTAAACAACAGGGTTATCCTGGAAACACCATATATTTT
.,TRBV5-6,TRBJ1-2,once,CASSLGGQRRGYTF,TGTGCCAGCAGCTTGGGCGGACAGCGTCGAGGCTACACCTTC
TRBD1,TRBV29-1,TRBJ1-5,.,CSVEEDRDGHKCNQPQHF,TGCAGCGTTGAAGAAGACAGGGACGGGCATAAGTGCAATCAGCCCCAGCATTTT